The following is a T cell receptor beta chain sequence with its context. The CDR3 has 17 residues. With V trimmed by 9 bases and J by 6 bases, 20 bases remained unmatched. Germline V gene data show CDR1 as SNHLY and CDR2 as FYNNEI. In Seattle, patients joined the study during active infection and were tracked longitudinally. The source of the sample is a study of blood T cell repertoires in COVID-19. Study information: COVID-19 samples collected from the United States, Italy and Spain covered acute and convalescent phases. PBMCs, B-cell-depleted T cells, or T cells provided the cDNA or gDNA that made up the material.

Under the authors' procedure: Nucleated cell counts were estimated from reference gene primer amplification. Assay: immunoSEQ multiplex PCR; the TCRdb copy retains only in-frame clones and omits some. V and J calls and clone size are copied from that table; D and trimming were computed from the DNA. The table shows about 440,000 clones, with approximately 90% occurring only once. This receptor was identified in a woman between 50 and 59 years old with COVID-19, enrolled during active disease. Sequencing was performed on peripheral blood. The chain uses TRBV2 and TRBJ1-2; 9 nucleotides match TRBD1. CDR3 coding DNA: TGTGCCAGACTCAAAAGTGAACAGGGGGCCGTGAAGAATGGCTACACCTTC. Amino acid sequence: CARLKSEQGAVKNGYTF.